These 7 T cell receptor beta chains originate from one sample sequenced in a study of T-cell memory formation after mild COVID-19. TCRdb called the 5' RACE reads again in MiXCR, with one record for every CDR3 protein. The profile covers 210,000 or so distinct CDR3 sequences, with roughly a tenth appearing a single time and approximately 3% taken by the ten largest. The sequencing sample was made of PBMCs or a T cell subset sorted from them (not recorded which). Receptors were obtained from a man younger than 35 who had mild COVID-19 (a few samples of this study predate the infection). Cell type and time point are not known.

This clonotype was seen a few times. This chain connects TRBV6-5 to TRBJ2-3, with D possibly being TRBD1 or TRBD2 (5 bases each). The CDR3 is 16 amino acids. Germline V gene lookup returns CDR1 MNHEY and CDR2 SVGAGI. The V and J ends lost 1 base and 2 bases respectively, with 13 bases between them. The CDR3 nucleotides read TGTGCCAGCAGTTACTTAGGGGCTAGCTTCACAGATACGCAGTATTTT. Encoded protein: CASSYLGASFTDTQYF.

In nucleotides, the CDR3 is TGTGCCAGCAGCTTAGGCCTTACCGGCACAGATACGCAGTATTTT. This sequence encodes CASSLGLTGTDTQYF. The chain employs TRBV13 and TRBJ2-3; D ambiguous. The CDR3 totals 15 residues. V lost 0 bases and J lost 1, with 8 bases in between. Germline CDR1 PRHDT, CDR2 FYEKMQ (reference sequence).

J is TRBJ2-7 and V is TRBV27; tentative D call: TRBD2 (5 bases). This CDR3 has 14 residues. Trimming shortened V by 4 bases and J by 3 bases, and 13 bases separated the two germline ends. Germline CDR1 and CDR2: MNHEY and SMNVEV (reference sequence). The CDR3 protein is CASSSRAAYYEQYF. The DNA of the CDR3 is TGTGCCAGCAGTTCACGAGCGGCTTACTACGAGCAGTACTTC.

This chain links TRBV5-5 with TRBJ2-1; D uncertain. The CDR3 totals 14 residues. Germline V gives CDR1 SGHKS, CDR2 YYEKEE (reference sequence). Trimming took 4 bases from V and 9 from J, leaving 17 bases between them. CDR3 region: CASSPQRMDPEQFF. The CDR3, as DNA: TGTGCCAGCAGCCCCCAGAGGATGGACCCTGAGCAGTTCTTC.

This clonotype was seen a handful of times. The chain has TRBV11-2 and TRBJ1-6; 8 positions agree with TRBD1. Looked up from germline, CDR1 is SGHAT and CDR2 is FQNNGV. V dropped 4 bases and J dropped 7; count of bases not matched to a gene: 9. The CDR3 is 16 residues long. The CDR3 coding sequence is TGTGCCAGCAGCTCCCCCAGGGGGCCGAGGAATTCACCCCTCCACTTT. Translated, it gives CASSSPRGPRNSPLHF.

This chain uses TRBV7-6 with TRBJ2-3; D possibly corresponds to TRBD2 (5 bases). In germline, CDR1 is SGHVS, CDR2 FNYEAQ. The V gene lost 5 bases and the J gene lost 2 bases, with 11 bases spanning the gap. The CDR3 loop spans 14 amino acids. CDR3 in DNA: TGTGCCAGCAGCACGAAGGGAGTCACAGATACGCAGTATTTT. Translation: CASSTKGVTDTQYF.

The chain recombines TRBV6-2 or TRBV6-3 with TRBJ2-3; TRBD1 might be the D (5 bases). Germline V CDR1 and CDR2: MNHEY, SVGEGT. V shed 5 bases and J shed 3 bases, with 15 bases lying between them. The CDR3 has 15 residues. DNA of the CDR3: TGTGCCAGCAGTCAGAATCGGGCAGGGACAGATACGCAGTATTTT. It yields the protein CASSQNRAGTDTQYF.